This T cell receptor (beta chain) derives from a study of blood T cells in healthy people across ages. With a J-beta primer mix and a sample-barcoded 5' primer, a second PCR ran roughly 6 to 12 cycles. TCRdb redid the calling of the 5' RACE reads with MiXCR, one entry per CDR3 protein. The sample includes some 1 million distinct CDR3 sequences, over 35% seen only once; the top ten take under 20%. The TCR was taken from a woman aged 55 to 70 in good health. The sequencing input was blood.

The CDR3 spells CSAPEVGDSGTQYF. As DNA, the CDR3 is TGCAGTGCTCCAGAAGTAGGGGACAGTGGGACCCAGTACTTC. The chain uses TRBV20-1 and TRBJ2-5, with TRBD1 matching 7 bases. The germline V gene encodes CDR1 DFQATT and CDR2 SNEGSKA (reference sequence). V lost 5 bases, J lost 7 bases, and 13 bases stayed unmatched. The CDR3 runs 14 residues.